Listed here is a single TCR beta chain. Its antigen is unknown. No base qualities exist here, and no much larger clone lies one base off it. The data originate from a study of T-cell reconstitution after alpha-beta-depleted transplantation in children (dated by TCRdb to the mid-2010s). Study-wide context: Using TCR repertoire profiling, the study followed T-cell immune reconstitution in a quantitative way in children after TCRalphabeta/CD19-depleted allogeneic hematopoietic cell transplantation.

Trimming leaves V shorter by 4 bases and J shorter by 6 bases, with the junction holding 12 bases beyond the gene matches. CDR1 and CDR2, looked up from the germline V gene, are SGDLS and YYNGEE. The CDR3 numbers 15 residues from cysteine through phenylalanine. The read is trimmed to its CDR3 DNA, 45 bases read in frame from base 1. Libraries were prepared through PCR. The sequencer was an Illumina HiSeq 2500. TCR libraries were prepared with molecular barcoding, using unique molecular identifiers to normalize TCRbeta repertoire quantification. The public reads were reprocessed in TCRdb via fastp at Q25 and MiXCR, keeping in-frame beta chains. A single entry per CDR3 protein holds the most common genes and DNA from its merged rows. Across this sample there are about 540,000 distinct CDR3 sequences, with around 18% seen only once. Over 3% of the sample belongs to the ten largest clones.

The sequence links TRBV9 to TRBJ2-7; 8 central nucleotides agree with TRBD1. The sequence was obtained from a human donor who donated a stem cell graft to a child with acute lymphoblastic leukemia. The sequencing used PBMCs from the stem cell graft donor, collected from the stem cell graft. The DNA sequence is TGTGCCAGCAGCTTAAGCACAGGGGGAAGCGGCGAGCAGTACTTC. Its protein product is CASSLSTGGSGEQYF.